The 18 T cell receptor beta chains given below trace back to one sample, sequenced in a study of neurological immune-mediated disorders. TCRdb reprocessed the 5' RACE reads with MiXCR, giving one entry per CDR3 protein. The sample has tens of thousands of distinct CDR3 sequences, about 10% seen once. What was sequenced was PBMCs. These receptors all stem from a woman aged 60-75 years with HTLV-1-associated myelopathy (HAM/TSP).

This clonotype has a count of ten or more. This sequence joins TRBV20-1 and TRBJ2-1; no clear D. The V end was cut by 0 bases, the J end by 6 bases, with 9 bases between. The CDR3 sequence is 13 residues long. CDR1 and CDR2 (germline): DFQATT, SNEGSKA (reference sequence). CDR3: CSAREYLRNEQFF. In DNA, the CDR3 is TGCAGTGCTAGAGAATACCTGCGCAATGAGCAGTTCTTC.

Relative to its sample, this clonotype is medium-sized. J is TRBJ2-4 and V is TRBV5-1; 7 bases fit TRBD1. There are 15 residues in the CDR3. CDR1 SGHRS and CDR2 YFSETQ come from the germline V gene. Trimming removed 0 bases from V and 8 bases from J; junction bases left unmatched: 8. CDR3 in DNA: TGCGCCAGCAGCTTGGCACAAGGGGGCGGTGACATTCAGTACTTC. This sequence encodes CASSLAQGGGDIQYF.

This clonotype was counted once. The rearrangement uses TRBV7-2 and TRBJ2-1, with D perhaps given as TRBD1 or TRBD2 (6 bases each). CDR1 is SGHTA, CDR2 FQGNSA, per germline. The length of the CDR3 is 17 residues. Trimming removed 4 bases at V and 12 bases at J, with 28 bases between. DNA of the CDR3: TGTGCCAGCAGCTCTGATTCTGGGGGGTGGGGGCGGAAGCCGCAGTTCTTC. This encodes CASSSDSGGWGRKPQFF. The whole variable domain, filled in from reference TRBV7-2 and TRBJ2-1, reads GAGVSQSPSNKVTEKGKDVELRCDPISGHTALYWYRQSLGQGLEFLIYFQGNSAPDKSGLPSDRFSAERTGGSVSTLTIQRTQQEDSAVYLCASSSDSGGWGRKPQFFGPGTRLTVL.

In its sample, this clonotype was seen many times. The J gene is TRBJ2-2, the V gene TRBV20-1; D unclear. V was trimmed by 0 bases and J by 5 bases, leaving 7 bases between them. Germline V gene data show CDR1 as DFQATT and CDR2 as SNEGSKA (reference sequence). The CDR3 is 13 residues long. The DNA of the CDR3 is TGCAGTGCTAGAGATCGCAGTACCGGGGAGCTGTTTTTT. Its translation is CSARDRSTGELFF.

This clonotype was recorded at least ten times. The rearrangement joins TRBV6-1 to TRBJ2-1; either TRBD1 or TRBD2 may supply D (5 bases each). Looked up from germline, CDR1 is MNHNS and CDR2 is SASEGT. The CDR3 is 15 amino acids. V was pared by 2 bases and J by 4 bases, with 12 bases between. CDR3 coding DNA: TGTGCCAGCAGTGAACAAGGGGAGTTGTACAATGAGCAGTTCTTC. This encodes CASSEQGELYNEQFF.

Many counts were recorded for this clonotype. The chain couples TRBV20-1 to TRBJ2-3; no reliable D call. In germline, CDR1 is DFQATT, CDR2 SNEGSKA (reference sequence). V was pared by 3 bases and J by 0 bases, with 7 bases between. The CDR3 has 13 residues. CDR3 sequence: CSASIPSTDTQYF. In DNA, the CDR3 is TGCAGTGCTAGTATTCCTAGCACAGATACGCAGTATTTT.

The table lists this clonotype with many counts. The chain employs TRBV6-5 and TRBJ1-6, with 7 positions matching TRBD1. V shed 0 bases, J shed 6 bases, and the junction held 2 bases outside the gene matches. From germline, CDR1 is MNHEY and CDR2 SVGAGI. The CDR3 is 15 residues long. CDR3 loop: CASSYSGTANSPLHF. The CDR3 nucleotides read TGTGCCAGCAGTTACTCAGGGACAGCTAATTCACCCCTCCACTTT.

This clonotype qualifies as medium-sized (0.01 to 0.1%). CDR3: CSARSLHRTSGGEAEQYF. The CDR3 nucleotides read TGCAGTGCTAGATCCCTGCATAGGACTAGCGGGGGCGAGGCCGAGCAGTACTTC. The chain couples TRBV20-1 to TRBJ2-7, with 13 bases that match TRBD2. This CDR3 region has 18 residues. The V and J ends lost 2 bases and 6 bases, in that order; junction bases with no gene match: 16. Germline V gene sequence: CDR1 DFQATT, CDR2 SNEGSKA (reference sequence).

This clonotype was counted at least ten times. This rearrangement joins TRBV5-1 to TRBJ2-3; 9 bases map to TRBD1. The CDR3 totals 17 residues. The germline V gene encodes CDR1 SGHRS and CDR2 YFSETQ. Trimming took 0 bases from V and 2 from J; bases not matched to a gene: 7. This chain's CDR3 is CASSLGGWDRATDTQYF. The DNA of the CDR3 is TGCGCCAGCAGCTTGGGTGGCTGGGACAGGGCCACAGATACGCAGTATTTT.

This clonotype was counted many times. This rearrangement joins TRBV20-1 to TRBJ2-7; a weak D match, TRBD2 (6 bases). Trimming took 1 base from V and 4 from J, leaving 11 bases between them. Germline values: CDR1 DFQATT, CDR2 SNEGSKA (reference sequence). The CDR3 loop spans 13 amino acids. The CDR3 region is CSARGDSKYEQYF. The CDR3 DNA reads TGCAGTGCTAGAGGGGACTCGAAGTACGAGCAGTACTTC.

This clonotype was recorded at least ten times. This sequence joins TRBV6-4 and TRBJ2-3; D unclear. This CDR3 spans 10 amino acids. Trimming stripped 9 bases from V and 10 bases from J, with 11 bases between. Germline-derived CDR1 and CDR2 are MRHNA and SNTAGT. CDR3 nucleotides: TGTGCCAGTCGTCGGTTGGCGCAGTATTTT. Protein sequence: CASRRLAQYF.

This clonotype was observed at least ten times. The gene calls are TRBV20-1 and TRBJ2-1; 8 bases are shared with TRBD2. The length of the CDR3 is 16 residues. Losses at the gene ends were 0 bases for V and 3 bases for J; bases not matched to a gene: 7. Germline-derived CDR1 and CDR2 are DFQATT and SNEGSKA (reference sequence). The CDR3 DNA sequence: TGCAGTGCTAGAGATCTGTCCGGGGGGGTCTACAATGAGCAGTTCTTC. Encoded protein: CSARDLSGGVYNEQFF.

This clonotype was counted at least ten times. The chain combines TRBV5-8 with TRBJ1-1; no clear D gene. CDR1 SGHTS and CDR2 YDEGEE come from the germline V gene. The CDR3 is 12 residues long. V was cut by 0 bases and J by 9 bases, with 9 bases left in between. CDR3 in amino acids: CASSLDSVQAFF. In DNA form, the CDR3 reads TGTGCCAGCAGCTTGGACAGCGTACAAGCTTTCTTT.

By frequency in the sample, this clonotype is medium-sized. The V call is TRBV10-1, the J call TRBJ1-1; D gene uncertain. The CDR3 sequence is 16 residues long. Germline CDR1 is WNHNN and CDR2 is SYGVQD (reference sequence). V gave up 3 bases and J gave up 0 bases, with 14 bases separating them. As DNA, the CDR3 is TGCGCCAGCAGTGATCCTGCAGGAGGCATGAACACTGAAGCTTTCTTT. This gives the protein CASSDPAGGMNTEAFF.

This clonotype was detected ten times or more. V gene TRBV29-1 combines with J gene TRBJ1-2; unclear D gene. This CDR3 has 12 amino acids. The V gene lost 6 bases and the J gene lost 8 bases, with 16 bases spanning the gap. Germline V gives CDR1 SQVTM, CDR2 ANQGSEA. The CDR3: CSVPGLAWGYTF. The CDR3 nucleotides read TGCAGCGTCCCGGGCCTGGCATGGGGCTACACCTTC. Full variable domain (remainder filled in from reference TRBV29-1 and TRBJ1-2): SAVISQKPSRDICQRGTSLTIQCQVDSQVTMMFWYRQQPGQSLTLIATANQGSEATYESGFVIDKFPISRPNLTFSTLTVSNMSPEDSSIYLCSVPGLAWGYTFGSGTRLTVV.

The rearrangement uses TRBV20-1 and TRBJ2-3, with D possibly being TRBD1 or TRBD2 (5 bases each). The CDR3 contains 15 residues. Trimming shortened V by 5 bases and J by 3 bases, and 18 bases separated the two germline ends. CDR1 and CDR2 (germline): DFQATT, SNEGSKA (reference sequence). CDR3 DNA sequence: TGCAGTGCTTACGAAGAGAGGGGTAGGACAGATACGCAGTATTTT. Encoded protein: CSAYEERGRTDTQYF.

Note on this clonotype: A junction boundary mismatches the germline segment, possibly from a read error. The chain carries TRBV12-3 or TRBV12-4 and TRBJ1-1, with 11 nucleotides matching TRBD1. The CDR3 runs 13 residues. The CDR3 region is CANGDRGATKAFF. The CDR3 region has the DNA TGTGCCAATGGGGACAGGGGGGCCACTAAAGCTTTCTTT.

The table lists this clonotype with many counts. The J gene is TRBJ2-5, the V gene TRBV20-1, with 12 bases fitting TRBD2. This CDR3 is 17 amino acids long. Germline-derived CDR1 and CDR2 are DFQATT and SNEGSKA (reference sequence). The J segment lost 3 bases and the V segment lost 2 bases, leaving 10 bases of the junction unmatched. CDR3 DNA: TGCAGTGCTAGACCGGCGACTAGCGGGGGTGGTAAAGAGACCCAGTACTTC. Protein: CSARPATSGGGKETQYF.